The rows below give T cell receptor beta chains drawn from one sample of a study of cytomegalovirus exposure and HLA in healthy donors. Data came from immunoSEQ multiplex PCR; TCRdb stores just in-frame clones and leaves some out. The data show 60,000 to 70,000 clones, with about four fifths seen just once and roughly 4% held by the top ten. Sequenced: PBMCs. The receptors derive from a woman between 25 and 40 years old in good health and CMV-seronegative. The CDR3 runs from the conserved cysteine through the conserved F or W. A D gene is named only where the DNA matches it firmly. For some rows the clone size is stated as once, few or many, or as a class when expanded; others skip it.

NA | TRBJ2-7 | TRBV30 | TRBD1 | CAWTGTADDEQYF | TGTGCCTGGACCGGGACAGCCGACGACGAGCAGTACTTC
NA | TRBJ2-7 | TRBV5-1 | TRBD1 | CASSPGTGSEQYF | TGCGCCAGCAGTCCCGGGACAGGGTCCGAGCAGTACTTC
NA | TRBJ2-3 | TRBV4-3 | NA | CASSQESSLTDTQYF | TGCGCCAGCAGCCAAGAATCGTCCCTCACAGATACGCAGTATTTT
NA | TRBJ1-5 | TRBV14 | NA | CASSRQGNQPQHF | TGTGCCAGCAGCCGGCAGGGGAATCAGCCCCAGCATTTT
NA | TRBJ1-1 | TRBV30 | NA | CAWSKGHLNTEAFF | TGTGCCTGGAGTAAAGGACACCTGAACACTGAAGCTTTCTTT
NA | TRBJ2-1 | TRBV2 | NA | CASKDRGGSYNEQFF | TGTGCCAGCAAGGATCGCGGCGGCTCCTACAATGAGCAGTTCTTC
NA | TRBJ2-3 | TRBV9 | TRBD2 | CASSSSGTSTDTQYF | TGTGCCAGCAGCTCTAGCGGGACTAGCACAGATACGCAGTATTTT
NA | TRBJ1-6 | TRBV5-8 | NA | CASSFNRDTTNSPLHF | TGTGCCAGCAGCTTCAACCGGGACACGACAAATTCACCCCTCCACTTT
NA | TRBJ2-7 | TRBV6-5 | TRBD1 | CASRSRGPPYEQYF | TGTGCCAGCAGGTCCAGGGGGCCGCCCTACGAGCAGTACTTC
NA | TRBJ2-7 | TRBV18 | TRBD2 | CASSPVPGGTYEQYF | TGTGCCAGCTCACCAGTCCCGGGGGGGACCTACGAGCAGTACTTC
NA | TRBJ1-2 | TRBV7-9 | NA | CASSLAARDYYGYTF | TGTGCCAGCAGCTTAGCTGCCAGGGACTATTATGGCTACACCTTC
NA | TRBJ2-7 | TRBV4-3 | TRBD2 | CASSQTSGHSYEQYF | TGCGCCAGCAGCCAGACTAGCGGACACTCCTACGAGCAGTACTTC
once | TRBJ1-1 | TRBV11-2 | NA | CASSLGVRQYPTGEAFF | TGTGCCAGCAGCTTAGGAGTCCGGCAGTATCCAACGGGTGAAGCTTTCTTT
NA | TRBJ2-5 | TRBV30 | NA | CAWSVSEQETQYF | TGTGCCTGGAGTGTATCAGAACAAGAGACCCAGTACTTC
NA | TRBJ1-1 | TRBV30 | NA | CAWSDLLSEAFF | TGTGCCTGGAGTGACCTTCTCAGTGAAGCTTTCTTT
NA | TRBJ1-3 | TRBV6-1 | NA | CASSEIASSGNTIYF | TGTGCCAGCAGTGAGATAGCCAGCTCTGGAAACACCATATATTTT
few | TRBJ2-2 | TRBV9 | NA | CASSTRMNTGELFF | TGTGCCAGCAGCACCAGGATGAACACCGGGGAGCTGTTTTTT
NA | TRBJ1-2 | TRBV25-1 | NA | CASSEPGNYGYTF | TGTGCCAGCAGTGAACCGGGGAACTATGGCTACACCTTC
NA | TRBJ2-5 | TRBV30 | NA | CAWSFRQPQETQYF | TGTGCCTGGAGTTTTCGACAGCCCCAAGAGACCCAGTACTTC
NA | TRBJ1-5 | TRBV7-2 | NA | CASSSQGGDQPQHF | TGTGCCAGCAGCTCACAGGGTGGCGATCAGCCCCAGCATTTT